One and the same sample provided the 24 T cell receptor beta chains below, sequenced in a study of blood T cells in healthy people across ages. A J-beta primer mix and a sample-barcoded 5' primer were used in a second PCR of about 7 to 12 cycles. TCRdb redid the calling of the 5' RACE reads with MiXCR, one entry per CDR3 protein. The sample shows around 1,600,000 distinct CDR3 sequences, 42% of them seen only once. Sequencing was performed on blood. The source is a woman between 18 and 29 years old in good health.

This clonotype was seen repeatedly, ten times or more. Compared with germline, one end of the junction differs, possibly owing to a read error. The gene calls are TRBV12-3 or TRBV12-4 and TRBJ2-3; D remains unclear. The CDR3 consists of 12 residues. The chain's CDR3 is CASSLVVDTQYF. In nucleotides, the CDR3 is TGTGCCAGCAGCTTAGTTGTAGATACGCAGTATTTT.

As concerns this clonotype: One end of the junction fails to match germline, which may point to a read error. J is TRBJ2-5 and V is TRBV7-7; D perhaps matches TRBD2 (5 bases). The CDR3 has 13 residues. In germline, CDR1 is SSHAT, CDR2 FNYEAQ (reference sequence). The CDR3 region has the DNA TGTGCTAGCAGCTTAGGCGGGCAGCTGGAGCAGTACTTC. This translates into CASSLGGQLEQYF.

The V call is TRBV29-1, the J call TRBJ2-3; TRBD2 matches 9 bases. This CDR3 spans 17 amino acids. The trim removed 3 bases at V and 0 bases at J, leaving 10 bases unmatched. Germline V gene sequence: CDR1 SQVTM, CDR2 ANQGSEA. In nucleotides, the CDR3 is TGCAGCGTTGAGTGGGCTAGACTAGCGGTTAGCACAGATACGCAGTATTTT. Its protein product is CSVEWARLAVSTDTQYF.

The V and J genes are TRBV5-1 and TRBJ2-3; possible D gene TRBD1, 6 bases. The CDR3 is made up of 15 amino acids. Germline V CDR1 and CDR2: SGHRS, YFSETQ. V lost 5 bases, J lost 6 bases, and 19 bases lay in between. Here the CDR3 reads CASRGTYEHFDTQYF. DNA of the CDR3: TGCGCCAGCAGAGGGACATATGAACATTTCGATACGCAGTATTTT.

This clonotype was recorded a few times. The chain carries TRBV27 and TRBJ2-4; no definite D call. CDR1 is MNHEY and CDR2 is SMNVEV in the germline V gene (reference sequence). The V end lost 5 bases, the J end lost 7 bases, and 15 bases lay between the germline ends. The CDR3 runs to 14 residues. The CDR3 here is CASSPYVAVNIQYF. In nucleotides, the CDR3 is TGTGCCAGCAGTCCTTACGTGGCTGTGAACATTCAGTACTTC.

A remark on this clonotype: One end of the junction is discordant with germline, which a read error may explain. The CDR3 DNA follows: TGTGCCAGCAGCTTACGGGGGCGCTCCTCCAATGTGCAGTTCTTC. Encoded protein: CASSLRGRSSNVQFF. The chain is built from TRBV9 and TRBJ2-1, with D perhaps TRBD1 or TRBD2 (6 bases each). Germline loops: CDR1 SGDLS, CDR2 YYNGEE. This CDR3 has 15 residues.

The rearrangement joins TRBV7-2 to TRBJ2-3, with D unresolved. The CDR3 is made up of 15 amino acids. Germline lookup yields CDR1 SGHTA and CDR2 FQGNSA. V gave up 7 bases and J gave up 1 base, with 15 bases separating them. DNA of the CDR3: TGTGCCAGCACTGTGGGTGGGCCCCGCACAGATACGCAGTATTTT. Amino acids: CASTVGGPRTDTQYF.

V and J are TRBV9 and TRBJ1-3; D gene unclear. This CDR3 is built from 16 residues. V was trimmed by 0 bases and J by 2 bases, leaving 12 bases between them. From germline, CDR1 is SGDLS and CDR2 YYNGEE. CDR3 coding DNA: TGTGCCAGCAGCGTAGACCCCAGAGAGACTGGAAACACCATATATTTT. It specifies CASSVDPRETGNTIYF.

The chain joins TRBV7-2 to TRBJ1-2; the match to TRBD1 covers 10 bases. Germline lookup yields CDR1 SGHTA and CDR2 FQGNSA. Trimming cost V 7 bases and J 5 bases; bases outside gene matches: 16. The CDR3 spans 17 residues. CDR3 residues: CASKGGERDRGLYGYTF. The CDR3 bases are TGTGCCAGCAAGGGGGGAGAAAGGGACAGGGGACTTTATGGCTACACCTTC.

The chain uses TRBV10-3 and TRBJ2-7, with D unclear. The CDR3 loop spans 14 amino acids. Per the germline V gene, CDR1 is ENHRY and CDR2 is SYGVKD. Between the trimmed V and J ends, which lost 6 bases and 0 bases, there was a span of 12 bases. CDR3 nucleotide sequence: TGTGCCATCAGGGACCTGGGTAGCTCCTACGAGCAGTACTTC. Translated: CAIRDLGSSYEQYF.

The sample holds a few counts of this clonotype. The V call is TRBV7-2, the J call TRBJ1-6; D call uncertain. Trimming stripped 5 bases from V and 6 bases from J, with 11 bases between. Germline V gives CDR1 SGHTA, CDR2 FQGNSA. This CDR3 contains 14 residues. CDR3 in DNA: TGTGCCAGCAGCGCAAGACGGGTTAATTCACCCCTCCACTTT. It yields the protein CASSARRVNSPLHF.

The chain couples TRBV6-2 or TRBV6-3 to TRBJ2-7; 9 nucleotides match TRBD1. The germline gives CDR1 MNHEY, CDR2 SVGEGT. CDR3 size: 14 residues. The J segment lost 2 bases and the V segment lost 5 bases, leaving 4 bases of the junction unmatched. CDR3 nucleotide sequence: TGTGCCAGCAGTCAGCGGGACAGGGCCTACGAGCAGTACTTC. It specifies CASSQRDRAYEQYF.

This clonotype occurred a few times. This chain uses TRBV5-1 with TRBJ1-2, with 8 bases fitting TRBD1. The J segment lost 2 bases and the V segment lost 3 bases, leaving 18 bases of the junction unmatched. The CDR3 is 19 residues long. Looked up from germline, CDR1 is SGHRS and CDR2 is YFSETQ. The CDR3 DNA is TGCGCCAGCAGCTCCCCTGCCCGACAGGGGAAGAGGGTAAACTATGGCTACACCTTC. It specifies CASSSPARQGKRVNYGYTF.

The chain couples TRBV20-1 to TRBJ2-5, with 10 positions matching TRBD1. Judging by the DNA end, TRBJ2-7 fits better; the J call may be wrong. CDR1 and CDR2 (germline): DFQATT, SNEGSKA (reference sequence). CDR3 length: 14 amino acids. CDR3 DNA: TGCAGTGCGCAGAGGGACAGGGGCCAAAACGAGCAGTACTTC. Its translation: CSAQRDRGQNEQYF.

This chain joins TRBV6-5 and TRBJ2-1; D is ambiguous. Deletions cut 7 bases from V and 10 bases from J, with 14 bases between. In germline, CDR1 is MNHEY, CDR2 SVGAGI. The CDR3 runs 12 residues. Here the CDR3 reads CASTAPGPEQFF. The CDR3 DNA reads TGTGCCAGCACCGCACCTGGACCGGAGCAGTTCTTC.

This clonotype was seen more than once but under ten times. V and J are TRBV28 and TRBJ1-2, with unresolved D. The ends were cut back, 4 bases at V and 4 bases at J, with 16 bases in the middle. The CDR3 runs 15 residues. Germline V lookup: CDR1 MDHEN, CDR2 SYDVKM. The CDR3 loop is CASSSTLSVLYGYTF. In nucleotides, the CDR3 is TGTGCCAGCAGTTCTACGCTCTCAGTTCTCTATGGCTACACCTTC.

The chain joins TRBV5-1 to TRBJ1-2; D is perhaps TRBD1 (5 bases). Trimming left V 5 bases short and J 4 bases short, with 15 bases between. The length of the CDR3 is 14 residues. Germline CDR1 reads SGHRS; CDR2 reads YFSETQ. CDR3 nucleotides: TGCGCCAGCAGTTCGGGCAGGGAGGGCTATGGCTACACCTTC. It codes for CASSSGREGYGYTF.

This clonotype was detected only a few times. The chain uses TRBV7-9 and TRBJ1-2, with a possible D match to TRBD1 (6 bases). CDR1 and CDR2 from the germline V gene are SEHNR and FQNEAQ (reference sequence). This CDR3 is 16 amino acids long. V lost 2 bases, J lost 7 bases, and 20 bases lay in between. The CDR3 nucleotides read TGTGCCAGCAGCTTACGGACAGCAACTGCGGCTATTGGCTACACCTTC. Protein sequence: CASSLRTATAAIGYTF.

This chain links TRBV12-5 with TRBJ1-5; 7 positions match TRBD1. Germline lookup yields CDR1 LGHNT and CDR2 FRNRAP. The CDR3 is 16 amino acids. With V trimmed by 7 bases and J by 9 bases, 18 bases remained unmatched. The chain's CDR3 is CASAPDRVTPDGPQHF. The CDR3 DNA reads TGTGCTAGTGCCCCCGACAGGGTTACCCCCGATGGGCCCCAGCATTTT.

The table lists this clonotype with a few counts. The J gene is TRBJ2-2, the V gene TRBV15, with TRBD1 matching 8 bases. CDR1 is LNHNV, CDR2 YYDKDF, per germline (reference sequence). The CDR3 length is 15 residues. Trimming cost V 3 bases and J 3 bases; bases outside gene matches: 3. DNA of the CDR3: TGTGCCACCAGCAGGACGACAGGGGACACCGGGGAGCTGTTTTTT. Protein product: CATSRTTGDTGELFF.

This chain links TRBV4-3 with TRBJ2-7; a weak D match, TRBD1 (5 bases). There are 15 residues in the CDR3. Trimming took off 1 base at V and 3 bases at J, with 13 bases between the two ends. From germline, CDR1 is LGHNA and CDR2 YSLEER. CDR3 sequence: CASSQGPGFGYEQYF. As DNA, the CDR3 is TGCGCCAGCAGCCAAGGTCCAGGGTTTGGCTACGAGCAGTACTTC.

This chain links TRBV25-1 with TRBJ2-2, with a possible D match to TRBD2 (6 bases). Looked up from germline, CDR1 is MGHDK and CDR2 is SYGVNS. V lost 7 bases and J 2 bases, leaving 11 bases between the germline ends. This CDR3 is built from 14 residues. The CDR3 nucleotides read TGTGCCAGCATTGCTAGCGCAAACACCGGGGAGCTGTTTTTT. Protein: CASIASANTGELFF.

Of note for this clonotype: One junction end does not reproduce the germline sequence, and a read error may be involved. This chain joins TRBV9 and TRBJ2-3, with D hard to call. Germline CDR1 SGDLS, CDR2 YYNGEE. The CDR3 has 12 residues. The CDR3 DNA follows: TGTGCCGGCAGCGTAGACTCAGATACGCAGTATTTT. Translated, it gives CAGSVDSDTQYF.

This clonotype was found a few times. The chain recombines TRBV10-3 with TRBJ1-2; D is ambiguous. Trimming pared 11 bases from V and 0 bases from J, leaving 13 bases between. The length of the CDR3 is 13 residues. The germline CDR1 and CDR2 sequences are ENHRY and SYGVKD. The CDR3 nucleotides are TGTGCCTCGACACGAGCTCCTAACTATGGCTACACCTTC. This codes for CASTRAPNYGYTF.